These 31 T cell receptor beta chains were all obtained from the same sample, sequenced in a study of spatial heterogeneity in lung cancer. Study-level findings and limits: For expanded intratumoral alpha and beta TCRs, counts tracked tumor mutation counts.

From the 5' RACE reads, TCRdb called clonotypes with MiXCR, one entry per CDR3 protein. The data show under 20,000 distinct CDR3 sequences, around 6.4% seen once. What these receptors recognize is not known. The sample's time point: sample taken at primary tumor resection. Material: lung tumor tissue, obtained at surgery. The receptors were gathered from a female donor with early-stage non-small cell lung cancer.

This clonotype appeared many times. Being off target in a library aimed at alpha chains, this beta chain has a size of little meaning. V and J are TRBV27 and TRBJ1-4; maybe TRBD1 (6 bases). The CDR3 is 17 residues long. V gave up 0 bases and J gave up 8 bases, with 19 bases separating them. Germline V lookup: CDR1 MNHEY, CDR2 SMNVEV (reference sequence). The CDR3 reads CASSLSARSRGKEKLFF. The CDR3, as DNA: TGTGCCAGCAGTTTATCCGCGCGTAGCAGGGGAAAGGAAAAACTGTTTTTT.

This clonotype was counted ten times or more. Found in a library prepared for alpha chains, this beta chain is an off-target read, and its abundance has little meaning. V gene TRBV6-5 combines with J gene TRBJ2-7; either TRBD1 or TRBD2 may supply D (5 bases each). Germline V gene lookup returns CDR1 MNHEY and CDR2 SVGAGI. This CDR3 spans 12 amino acids. V lost 9 bases and J lost 7, with 16 bases in between. CDR3 sequence reads: CASGDGRGEQYF. As DNA, the CDR3 is TGTGCCAGTGGGGACGGCCGGGGTGAGCAGTACTTC.

This clonotype was observed many times. The library was prepared for alpha chains; this beta chain is a stray read, so its frequency means little. The genes are TRBV27 and TRBJ2-2; D unresolved. The CDR3 loop spans 12 amino acids. Germline V gives CDR1 MNHEY, CDR2 SMNVEV (reference sequence). The V end was cut by 2 bases, the J end by 6 bases, with 4 bases between. CDR3 protein: CASSLAAGELFF. In DNA form, the CDR3 reads TGTGCCAGCAGTTTAGCGGCCGGGGAGCTGTTTTTT.

This clonotype was counted at least ten times. This beta chain came through as a stray read in a library set up for alpha chains, and its size says little. V is TRBV5-5 and J is TRBJ2-7; TRBD2 might be the D (5 bases). Germline V CDR1 and CDR2: SGHKS, YYEKEE (reference sequence). The CDR3 consists of 13 residues. The germline V and J ends were trimmed by 7 bases and 1 base, with 12 bases remaining between them. CDR3 residues: CASVRTGSYEQYF. Here the CDR3 DNA reads TGTGCCAGCGTAAGGACGGGATCCTACGAGCAGTACTTC.

This clonotype has a count of ten or more. As an off-target read in a library built for alpha chains, this beta chain has a frequency of little significance. The chain is built from TRBV10-3 and TRBJ2-7; D possibly uses TRBD1 or TRBD2 (5 bases each). The CDR3 contains 13 residues. Germline-derived CDR1 and CDR2 are ENHRY and SYGVKD. V gave up 6 bases and J gave up 0 bases, with 9 bases separating them. The CDR3: CAIRAGSSYEQYF. The CDR3 nucleotides read TGTGCCATCAGGGCAGGGAGCTCCTACGAGCAGTACTTC.

This clonotype was detected a few times. This beta chain appears as a stray read in a library generated for alpha chains; its size is not informative. The rearrangement links TRBV10-3 to TRBJ2-1, with 8 bases matching TRBD2. V was clipped by 7 bases and J by 6 bases; unmatched bases: 8. Germline CDR1 ENHRY, CDR2 SYGVKD. This CDR3 has 14 amino acids. The CDR3 region has the DNA TGTGCCATCATGGACGGGAGGGCCTCCAATGAGCAGTTCTTC. As protein: CAIMDGRASNEQFF.

This clonotype is classed as medium-sized. The library was built for alpha chains, so this beta chain is an off-target read and its size means little. The rearrangement links TRBV29-1 to TRBJ2-1; TRBD2 is a possible D gene (6 bases). CDR1 is SQVTM and CDR2 is ANQGSEA in the germline V gene. Trimming removed 7 bases from V and 9 bases from J, with 19 bases in between. This CDR3 has 13 amino acids. CDR3 coding DNA: TGCAGCGGATCTGAGGTCGGGGGTAGTGAGCAGTTCTTC. This encodes CSGSEVGGSEQFF.

This clonotype was seen repeatedly, ten times or more. This beta chain turned up in a library designed for alpha chains; as an off-target read, its abundance says little. This chain uses TRBV18 with TRBJ2-1; no clear D gene. V was trimmed by 0 bases and J by 5 bases, leaving 14 bases between them. The CDR3 is 16 residues long. CDR1 is KGHSH and CDR2 is LQKENI in the germline V gene. The chain's CDR3 is CASSPPNLGTNNEQFF. CDR3 coding DNA: TGTGCCAGCTCACCACCGAATTTAGGAACCAACAATGAGCAGTTCTTC.

Many counts were recorded for this clonotype. Since it is a stray read in a library aimed at alpha chains, this beta chain has a size that is not meaningful. The V call is TRBV10-3, the J call TRBJ2-3; D not resolved. The V gene's germline CDR1 is ENHRY and CDR2 SYGVKD. V was cut by 5 bases and J by 0 bases, with 12 bases left in between. The CDR3 is 15 residues long. This CDR3 reads CAISSTATSTDTQYF. As DNA, the CDR3 is TGTGCCATCAGTTCGACCGCCACTAGCACAGATACGCAGTATTTT.

Many counts were recorded for this clonotype. This beta chain is an unintended read in a library built for alpha chains; its size means little. The rearrangement uses TRBV6-6 and TRBJ2-3, with 7 bases that match TRBD2. Germline CDR1 MNHNY, CDR2 SVGAGI (reference sequence). CDR3 size: 16 residues. V was pared by 6 bases and J by 3 bases, with 12 bases of the junction left unmatched. Here the CDR3 DNA reads TGTGCCAGCAGCGATTCAGCGGGACTTATAACAGATACGCAGTATTTT. It codes for CASSDSAGLITDTQYF.

By share, this clonotype ranks as medium-sized. This beta chain appears as a stray read in a library generated for alpha chains; its size is not informative. The chain links TRBV6-1 to TRBJ2-7; 7 bases are shared with TRBD2. V trimming: 8 bases; J trimming: 0 bases; junction bases outside the gene matches: 7. The CDR3 consists of 14 residues. The V gene's germline CDR1 is MNHNS and CDR2 SASEGT. The CDR3 sequence is CASWRAGSSYEQYF. The CDR3, as DNA: TGTGCCAGCTGGCGAGCGGGAAGCTCCTACGAGCAGTACTTC.

There are many counts of this clonotype. Because the library targeted alpha chains, this beta chain is an off-target read whose size means little. This sequence joins TRBV20-1 and TRBJ2-3; D unresolved. Trimming shortened V by 6 bases and J by 4 bases, and 14 bases separated the two germline ends. Germline values: CDR1 DFQATT, CDR2 SNEGSKA (reference sequence). The CDR3 runs 13 residues. The DNA for the CDR3 is TGCAGTGCATCGCTAGAGCCGCCAGATACGCAGTATTTT. It codes for CSASLEPPDTQYF.

This clonotype was counted ten times or more. This beta chain slipped into a library made for alpha chains as a stray read, so its size is not meaningful. The chain links TRBV21-1 to TRBJ2-3; the table's D call TRBD2 went unverified against the DNA. TRBV21-1 is shown as a pseudogene. The CDR3 has 16 residues. The CDR3 DNA reads TGTGCCAGCAGCGAAGGACTAGCGGAGAGCACAGATACGCAGTATTTT. It translates to CASSEGLAESTDTQYF.

This clonotype occurred many times. This beta chain is off target for a library built for alpha chains, so its abundance means little. CDR3 sequence (DNA): TGCGCCAGCAGCTTGGCTTCCCCAGGGGGAGTCAATGAGCAGTTCTTC. Amino acid sequence: CASSLASPGGVNEQFF. The V call is TRBV5-1, the J call TRBJ2-1, with 7 bases lining up with TRBD1. There are 16 residues in the CDR3. V lost 0 bases, J lost 6 bases, and 9 bases stayed unmatched. Germline V gene data show CDR1 as SGHRS and CDR2 as YFSETQ.

This clonotype came up many times. Because the library targeted alpha chains, this beta chain is an off-target read whose size means little. This chain connects TRBV10-2 to TRBJ1-5; D remains unclear. The CDR3 is 13 residues long. Trimming removed 1 base at V and 4 bases at J, with 5 bases between. From germline, CDR1 is WSHSY and CDR2 SAAADI. CDR3 DNA: TGCGCCAGCAGTGAGTTCGGGAATCAGCCCCAGCATTTT. It yields the protein CASSEFGNQPQHF.

This clonotype was detected ten times or more. Little can be read into the size of this beta chain, an off-target read in a library designed for alpha chains. The chain recombines TRBV5-4 with TRBJ2-2, with no clear D. The CDR3 consists of 16 residues. Per the germline V gene, CDR1 is SGHNT and CDR2 is YYREEE (reference sequence). V lost 0 bases and J 0 bases, leaving 9 bases between the germline ends. The CDR3 is CASSLEGLANTGELFF. The CDR3, as DNA: TGTGCCAGCAGCTTGGAGGGTCTAGCGAACACCGGGGAGCTGTTTTTT.

This clonotype is labeled medium-sized. In a library made to pick up alpha chains, this beta chain is a stray read with a size that means little. The rearrangement links TRBV9 to TRBJ1-1, with D possibly being TRBD1 (6 bases). From germline, CDR1 is SGDLS and CDR2 YYNGEE. The V end lost 4 bases, the J end lost 2 bases, and 12 bases lay between the germline ends. This CDR3 has 14 amino acids. As DNA, the CDR3 is TGTGCCAGCAGCTACAAGGGGGAAAACACTGAAGCTTTCTTT. It is translated as CASSYKGENTEAFF. Full variable domain (remainder filled in from reference TRBV9 and TRBJ1-1): DSGVTQTPKHLITATGQRVTLRCSPRSGDLSVYWYQQSLDQGLQFLIQYYNGEERAKGNILERFSAQQFPDLHSELNLSSLELGDSALYFCASSYKGENTEAFFGQGTRLTVV.

This clonotype was recorded at least ten times. A library prepared for alpha chains yielded this beta chain as an off-target read; its size is of little meaning. The V call is TRBV29-1, the J call TRBJ1-5, with 9 bases aligning to TRBD1. Trimming took 4 bases from V and 4 from J; bases not matched to a gene: 8. From germline, CDR1 is SQVTM and CDR2 ANQGSEA. The CDR3 extends over 15 amino acids. CDR3 coding DNA: TGCAGCGTTGTTGGTGCGGGACAGGGTAATCAGCCCCAGCATTTT. Amino acids: CSVVGAGQGNQPQHF.

In its sample, this clonotype ranks as medium-sized. This beta chain slipped into a library made for alpha chains as a stray read, so its size is not meaningful. This sequence joins TRBV11-2 and TRBJ2-1; D perhaps matches TRBD2 (6 bases). Germline-derived CDR1 and CDR2 are SGHAT and FQNNGV. V was cut by 0 bases and J by 7 bases, with 13 bases left in between. This CDR3 comprises 15 residues. Here the CDR3 reads CASSLERAGRNEQFF. CDR3 sequence (DNA): TGTGCCAGCAGCTTAGAGCGGGCAGGGAGGAATGAGCAGTTCTTC.

This clonotype was counted at least ten times. This beta chain is an off-target read within a library intended for alpha chains, so its frequency means little. This chain joins TRBV7-2 and TRBJ1-1; no firm D call. The CDR3 length is 15 residues. Germline CDR1 is SGHTA and CDR2 is FQGNSA. Trimming took 0 bases from V and 7 from J, leaving 15 bases between them. CDR3 amino acids: CASSLASWTSGEAFF. As DNA, the CDR3 is TGTGCCAGCAGCTTAGCGTCCTGGACTAGTGGTGAAGCTTTCTTT.

This clonotype was found many times. For a library built for alpha chains, this beta chain is a stray read; little rests on its size. The chain joins TRBV5-1 to TRBJ2-1; the D is unclear. This CDR3 comprises 12 residues. Germline V gives CDR1 SGHRS, CDR2 YFSETQ. Trimming stripped 2 bases from V and 4 bases from J, with 4 bases between. As DNA, the CDR3 is TGCGCCAGCAGCTTCGGATACAATGAGCAGTTCTTC. It yields the protein CASSFGYNEQFF. Using reference TRBV5-1 and TRBJ2-1 for the parts outside the CDR3, the full variable domain is KAGVTQTPRYLIKTRGQQVTLSCSPISGHRSVSWYQQTPGQGLQFLFEYFSETQRNKGNFPGRFSGRQFSNSRSEMNVSTLELGDSALYLCASSFGYNEQFFGPGTRLTVL.

This clonotype was picked up many times. A library prepared for alpha chains yielded this beta chain as an off-target read; its size is of little meaning. The rearrangement joins TRBV11-1 to TRBJ2-2; D not resolved. The CDR3 is 11 amino acids. Trimming took off 7 bases at V and 7 bases at J, with 7 bases between the two ends. CDR1 SGHAT and CDR2 FQDESV come from the germline V gene (reference sequence). The CDR3 is CASNRGGELFF. The DNA of the CDR3 is TGTGCCAGCAATCGAGGCGGGGAGCTGTTTTTT.

This clonotype was counted at least ten times. This beta chain is an off-target read within a library intended for alpha chains, so its frequency means little. The rearrangement uses TRBV9 and TRBJ2-2, with D uncertain. The germline V gene has CDR1 SGDLS and CDR2 YYNGEE. The CDR3 sequence is 13 residues long. Trimming removed 6 bases at V and 10 bases at J, with 16 bases between. The CDR3: CASNVGGAVELFF. Written as DNA, the CDR3 is TGTGCCAGCAATGTTGGCGGCGCCGTGGAGCTGTTTTTT.

Ten or more counts support this clonotype. This beta chain slipped into a library made for alpha chains as a stray read, so its size is not meaningful. The rearrangement links TRBV7-3 to TRBJ2-3; 7 nucleotides line up with TRBD2. J gave up 3 bases and V 3 bases, and 3 bases lay outside the gene matches. CDR1 and CDR2 (germline): SGHTA, FQGTGA. The CDR3 runs 14 residues. CDR3 DNA: TGTGCCAGCAGCTTCGGGGGGTTTACAGATACGCAGTATTTT. Translating gives CASSFGGFTDTQYF.

On this clonotype itself: For a library built for alpha chains, this beta chain is a stray read; little rests on its size. This sequence joins TRBV30 and TRBJ2-7; possibly TRBD2 for D (6 bases). Per the germline V gene, CDR1 is GTSNPN and CDR2 is SVGIG (reference sequence). The CDR3 totals 13 residues. V was pared by 3 bases and J by 2 bases, with 11 bases between. CDR3 loop: CAWSPGSTYEQYF. The CDR3 DNA is TGTGCCTGGAGCCCCGGGAGCACCTACGAGCAGTACTTC.

Ten or more counts support this clonotype. This beta chain is an unintended read in a library built for alpha chains; its size means little. The chain uses TRBV12-3 or TRBV12-4 and TRBJ1-6; D is unclear. Trimming took 5 bases from V and 7 from J, leaving 3 bases between them. There are 11 residues in the CDR3. Here the CDR3 reads CASSGNSPLHF. The CDR3, as DNA: TGTGCCAGCAGTGGGAATTCACCCCTCCACTTT.

This clonotype ranks as medium-sized. This beta chain is a stray read from a library made for alpha chains; its abundance is not meaningful. The DNA for the CDR3 is TGTGCCAGCAGCTCGGTAGGGGGTAAAGTGGAGCAGTACTTC. The encoded protein is CASSSVGGKVEQYF. The genes are TRBV7-9 and TRBJ2-7; tentative D call: TRBD1 (6 bases). Germline loops: CDR1 SEHNR, CDR2 FQNEAQ (reference sequence). V dropped 4 bases and J dropped 7 bases, with 17 bases sitting between them. The CDR3 length is 14 residues. The variable domain in full, completed from reference TRBV7-9 and TRBJ2-7, reads DTGVSQNPRHKITKRGQNVTFRCDPISEHNRLYWYRQTLGQGPEFLTYFQNEAQLEKSRLLSDRFSAERPKGSFSTLEIQRTEQGDSAMYLCASSSVGGKVEQYFGPGTRLTVT.

The sample holds many counts of this clonotype. The library was built for alpha chains, so this beta chain is an off-target read and its size means little. This chain joins TRBV27 and TRBJ1-1, with TRBD1 matching over 8 bases. Trimming cost V 6 bases and J 0 bases; bases outside gene matches: 9. CDR1 is MNHEY and CDR2 is SMNVEV in the germline V gene (reference sequence). This CDR3 contains 16 residues. CDR3 sequence reads: CASSLGQGRMNTEAFF. The CDR3 DNA sequence: TGTGCCAGCAGCCTAGGACAGGGCCGCATGAACACTGAAGCTTTCTTT.

This clonotype was counted a few times. Because this beta chain is a stray read in a library intended to capture alpha chains, its abundance should not be given much weight. The chain uses TRBV28 and TRBJ1-3; 9 positions agree with TRBD1. This CDR3 has 15 residues. Germline CDR1 is MDHEN and CDR2 is SYDVKM. J lost 4 bases, V lost 3 bases, and 4 bases had no gene match. The CDR3 sequence is CASSLGTGIGNTIYF. The CDR3 region has the DNA TGTGCCAGCAGTTTGGGGACAGGGATCGGAAACACCATATATTTT.

This clonotype has more than one count but fewer than ten. The library was built for alpha chains, so this beta chain is an off-target read and its size means little. The genes are TRBV7-2 and TRBJ2-1, with D perhaps matching TRBD2 (5 bases). The CDR3 extends over 12 amino acids. Germline lookup yields CDR1 SGHTA and CDR2 FQGNSA. Deletions cut 5 bases from V and 9 bases from J, with 11 bases between. The CDR3 sequence is CASSHSRGEQFF. The CDR3 nucleotides read TGTGCCAGCAGCCATAGTCGGGGTGAGCAGTTCTTC. Full variable domain (missing parts from reference TRBV7-2 and TRBJ2-1): GAGVSQSPSNKVTEKGKDVELRCDPISGHTALYWYRQSLGQGLEFLIYFQGNSAPDKSGLPSDRFSAERTGGSVSTLTIQRTQQEDSAVYLCASSHSRGEQFFGPGTRLTVL.

As for this clonotype: This beta chain is an unintended read in a library built for alpha chains; its size means little. V gene TRBV20-1 combines with J gene TRBJ2-1; TRBD2 matches 8 bases. This CDR3 has 14 residues. Germline V lookup: CDR1 DFQATT, CDR2 SNEGSKA (reference sequence). J was trimmed by 5 bases and V by 3 bases; bases with no gene match: 6. The CDR3 nucleotides are TGCAGTGCTAGTGGAAGGACTAGCAACAATGAGCAGTTCTTC. Its protein product is CSASGRTSNNEQFF.